The T cell receptor beta chain under discussion was sequenced for a study of spatial heterogeneity in lung cancer. TCRdb recomputed calls from the 5' RACE reads with MiXCR, one row per CDR3 protein. The table lists 90,000 to 95,000 distinct CDR3 sequences, about an eighth of them singletons. Indicated time point: sample taken at primary tumor resection. The donor population consisted of roughly 70 patients with untreated, early-stage non-small cell lung cancer. Researchers sequenced whole RNA taken from tumor, nontumor lung or frozen PBMC without sorting. This clonotype appeared many times. V shed 0 bases and J shed 4 bases, with 16 bases lying between them. This CDR3 contains 16 residues. Germline values: CDR1 SGHDN, CDR2 FVKESK.

This chain uses TRBV14 with TRBJ2-7; tentative D call: TRBD2 (6 bases). The TCR comes from a male donor with early-stage non-small cell lung cancer. The sample in question was PBMCs, obtained at surgery. The DNA of the CDR3 is TGTGCCAGCAGCCAAGACCTGGGGGGAATGGGTTACGAGCAGTACTTC. It specifies CASSQDLGGMGYEQYF.